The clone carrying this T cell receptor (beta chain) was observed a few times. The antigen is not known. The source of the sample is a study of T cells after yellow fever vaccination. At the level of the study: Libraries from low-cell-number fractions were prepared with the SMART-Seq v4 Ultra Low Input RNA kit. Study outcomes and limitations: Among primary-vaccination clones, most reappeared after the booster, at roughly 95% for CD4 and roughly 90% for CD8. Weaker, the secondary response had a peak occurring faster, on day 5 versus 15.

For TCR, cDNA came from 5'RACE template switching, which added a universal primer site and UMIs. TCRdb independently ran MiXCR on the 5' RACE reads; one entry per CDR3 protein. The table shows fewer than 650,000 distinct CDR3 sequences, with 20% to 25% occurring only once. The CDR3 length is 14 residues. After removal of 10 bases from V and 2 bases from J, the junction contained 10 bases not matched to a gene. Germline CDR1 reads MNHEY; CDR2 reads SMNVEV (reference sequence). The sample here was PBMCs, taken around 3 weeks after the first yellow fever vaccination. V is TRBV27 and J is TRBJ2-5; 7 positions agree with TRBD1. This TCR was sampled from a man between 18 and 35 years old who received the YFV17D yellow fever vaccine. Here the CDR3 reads CATSGTEPQETQYF. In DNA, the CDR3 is TGTGCCACCTCCGGGACAGAACCTCAAGAGACCCAGTACTTC.